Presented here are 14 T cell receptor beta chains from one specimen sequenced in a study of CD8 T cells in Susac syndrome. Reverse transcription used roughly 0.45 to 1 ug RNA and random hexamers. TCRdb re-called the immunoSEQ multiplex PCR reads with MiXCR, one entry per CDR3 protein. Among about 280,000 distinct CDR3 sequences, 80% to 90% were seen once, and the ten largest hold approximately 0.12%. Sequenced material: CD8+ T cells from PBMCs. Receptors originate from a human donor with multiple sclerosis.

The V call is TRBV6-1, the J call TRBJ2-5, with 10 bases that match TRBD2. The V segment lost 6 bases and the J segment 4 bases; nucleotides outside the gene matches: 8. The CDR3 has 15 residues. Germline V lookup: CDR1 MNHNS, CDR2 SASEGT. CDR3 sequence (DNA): TGTGCCAGCAGCCAGACTAGCGGGTCCTTAGAGACCCAGTACTTC. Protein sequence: CASSQTSGSLETQYF.

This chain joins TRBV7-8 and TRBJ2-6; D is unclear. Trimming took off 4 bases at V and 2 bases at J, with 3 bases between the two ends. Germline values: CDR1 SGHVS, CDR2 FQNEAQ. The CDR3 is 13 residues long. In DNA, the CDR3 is TGTGCCAGCAGCTCTCCTGGGGCCAACGTCCTGACTTTC. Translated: CASSSPGANVLTF.

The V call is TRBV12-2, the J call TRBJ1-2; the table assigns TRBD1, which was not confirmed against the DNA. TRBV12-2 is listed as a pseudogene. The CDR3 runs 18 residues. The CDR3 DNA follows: TGTGCAAGTCGCTTAGCGATCTGTGGACGCGGGGGCGTCTATGGCTACACCTTC. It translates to CASRLAICGRGGVYGYTF.

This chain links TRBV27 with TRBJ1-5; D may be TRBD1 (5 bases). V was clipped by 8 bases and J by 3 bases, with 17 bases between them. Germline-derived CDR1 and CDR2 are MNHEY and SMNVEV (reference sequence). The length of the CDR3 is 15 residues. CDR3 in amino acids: CASGPGRDYNQPQHF. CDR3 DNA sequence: TGTGCCAGCGGACCGGGACGAGATTACAATCAGCCCCAGCATTTT.

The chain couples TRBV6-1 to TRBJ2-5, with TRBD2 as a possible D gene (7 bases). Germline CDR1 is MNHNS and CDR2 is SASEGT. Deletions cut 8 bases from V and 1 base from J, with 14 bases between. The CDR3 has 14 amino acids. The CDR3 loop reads CASGGAAFQETQYF. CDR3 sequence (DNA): TGTGCCAGCGGGGGGGCAGCCTTCCAAGAGACCCAGTACTTC.

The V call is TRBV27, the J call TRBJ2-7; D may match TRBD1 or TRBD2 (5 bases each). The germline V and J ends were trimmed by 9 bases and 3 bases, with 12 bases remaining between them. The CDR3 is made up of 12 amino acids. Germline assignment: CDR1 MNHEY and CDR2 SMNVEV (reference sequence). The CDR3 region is CASSGTLYEQYF. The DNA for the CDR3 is TGTGCCAGTTCCGGGACCCTCTACGAGCAGTACTTC.

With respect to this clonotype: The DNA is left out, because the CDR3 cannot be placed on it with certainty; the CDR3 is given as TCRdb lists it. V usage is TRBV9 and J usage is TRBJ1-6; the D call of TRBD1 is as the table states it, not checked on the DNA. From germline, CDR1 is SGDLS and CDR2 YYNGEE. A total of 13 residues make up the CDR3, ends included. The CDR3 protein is CASSVGVGSPLQF.

CDR3 amino acids: CATSDLGNTGELFF. In DNA, the CDR3 is TGTGCCACCAGTGATTTGGGGAACACCGGGGAGCTGTTTTTT. The chain couples TRBV24-1 to TRBJ2-2; D is uncertain. This CDR3 spans 14 amino acids. Trimming cost V 0 bases and J 1 base, with 2 bases left between them. Looked up from germline, CDR1 is KGHDR and CDR2 is SFDVKD.

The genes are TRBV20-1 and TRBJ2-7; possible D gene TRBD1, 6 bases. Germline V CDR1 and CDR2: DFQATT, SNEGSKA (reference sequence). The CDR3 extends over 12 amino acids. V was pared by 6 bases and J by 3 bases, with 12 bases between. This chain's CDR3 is CSAPGDFYEQYF. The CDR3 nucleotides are TGCAGTGCCCCAGGGGATTTCTACGAGCAGTACTTC.

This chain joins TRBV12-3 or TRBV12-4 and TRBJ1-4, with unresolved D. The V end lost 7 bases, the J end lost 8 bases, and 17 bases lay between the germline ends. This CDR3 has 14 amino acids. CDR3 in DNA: TGTGCCAGCACCACGGATATGTCGGAAGAAAAACTGTTTTTT. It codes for CASTTDMSEEKLFF.

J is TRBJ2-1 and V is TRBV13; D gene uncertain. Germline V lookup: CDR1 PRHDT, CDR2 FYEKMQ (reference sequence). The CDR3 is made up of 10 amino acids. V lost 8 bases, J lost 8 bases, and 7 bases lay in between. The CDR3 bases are TGTGCCAGCGGTTGGGATGAGCAGTTCTTC. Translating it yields CASGWDEQFF.

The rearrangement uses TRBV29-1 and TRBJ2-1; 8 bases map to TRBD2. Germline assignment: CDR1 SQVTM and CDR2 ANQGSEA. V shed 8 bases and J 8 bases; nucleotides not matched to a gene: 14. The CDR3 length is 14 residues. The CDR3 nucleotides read TGCAGCTTCCCTAAGCGGGAGCCGCTTGATGAGCAGTTCTTC. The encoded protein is CSFPKREPLDEQFF.

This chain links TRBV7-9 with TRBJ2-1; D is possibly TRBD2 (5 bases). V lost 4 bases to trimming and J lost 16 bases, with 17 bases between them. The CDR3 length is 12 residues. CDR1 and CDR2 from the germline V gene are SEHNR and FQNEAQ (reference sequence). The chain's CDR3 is CASSSTLPGGFF. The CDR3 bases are TGTGCCAGCAGCTCAACGCTACCCGGAGGATTCTTC.

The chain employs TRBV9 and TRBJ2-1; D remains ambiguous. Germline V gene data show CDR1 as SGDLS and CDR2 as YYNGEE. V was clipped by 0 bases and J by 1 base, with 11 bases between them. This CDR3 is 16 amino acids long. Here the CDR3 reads CASSVVPGRSYNEQFF. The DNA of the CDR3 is TGTGCCAGCAGCGTAGTTCCGGGTAGGTCCTACAATGAGCAGTTCTTC.